The entry that follows covers one T cell receptor beta chain sequence. This entry comes from a study of blood T cells in healthy people across ages. Extracted total RNA amounted to at least 5.5 micrograms for each sample. Deletions cut 7 bases from V and 6 bases from J, with 19 bases between. Germline assignment: CDR1 SQVTM and CDR2 ANQGSEA. This CDR3 has 13 residues. PCR was performed a second time for about 7 to 11 cycles using a sample-barcoded 5' primer and a J-beta primer mix. TCRdb called the 5' RACE reads again in MiXCR, with one record for every CDR3 protein. Of 750,000 to 1,000,000 distinct CDR3 sequences listed, almost 30% were seen once; the top ten hold roughly 10%. Separately, the same data were catalogued under a study of T cells of mothers and their children. Per that study: The study recruited three healthy Caucasian mothers and their six children as donors.

The clonotype comes from a woman aged 40 to 50 in good health. Source material: blood. The rearrangement joins TRBV29-1 to TRBJ2-7; no clear D. The CDR3 protein is CSAAFPNPSEQYF. DNA of the CDR3: TGCAGCGCCGCCTTCCCTAACCCCTCCGAGCAGTACTTC.